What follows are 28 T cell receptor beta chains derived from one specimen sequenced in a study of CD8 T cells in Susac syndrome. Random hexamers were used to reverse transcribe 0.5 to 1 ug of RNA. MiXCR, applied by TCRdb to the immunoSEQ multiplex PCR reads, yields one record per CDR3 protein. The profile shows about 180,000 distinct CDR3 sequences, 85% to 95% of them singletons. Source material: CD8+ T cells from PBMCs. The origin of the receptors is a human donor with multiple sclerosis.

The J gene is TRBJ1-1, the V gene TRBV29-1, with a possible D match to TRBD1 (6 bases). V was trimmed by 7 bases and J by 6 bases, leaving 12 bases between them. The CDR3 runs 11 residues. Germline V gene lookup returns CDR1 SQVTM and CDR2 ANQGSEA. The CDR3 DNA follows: TGCAGCGCTCTGACAGGCCCTGAAGCTTTCTTT. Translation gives CSALTGPEAFF.

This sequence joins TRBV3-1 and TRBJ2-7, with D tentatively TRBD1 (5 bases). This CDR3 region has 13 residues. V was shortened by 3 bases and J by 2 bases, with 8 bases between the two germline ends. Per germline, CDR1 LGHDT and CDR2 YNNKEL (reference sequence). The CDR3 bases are TGTGCCAGCAGCCATACAGGAGCCTACGAGCAGTACTTC. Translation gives CASSHTGAYEQYF.

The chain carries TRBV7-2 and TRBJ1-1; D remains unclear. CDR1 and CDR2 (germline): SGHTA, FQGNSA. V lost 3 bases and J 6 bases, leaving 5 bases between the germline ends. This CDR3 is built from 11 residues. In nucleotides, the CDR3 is TGTGCCAGCAGCTTGGGCTCTGAAGCTTTCTTT. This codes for CASSLGSEAFF.

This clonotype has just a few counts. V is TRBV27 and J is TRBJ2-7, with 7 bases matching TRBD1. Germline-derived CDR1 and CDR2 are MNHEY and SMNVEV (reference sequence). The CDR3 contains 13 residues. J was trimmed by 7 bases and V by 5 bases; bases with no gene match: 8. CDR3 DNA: TGTGCCAGCAGTGCTACAGGGGCTCGGGAGCAGTACTTC. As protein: CASSATGAREQYF.

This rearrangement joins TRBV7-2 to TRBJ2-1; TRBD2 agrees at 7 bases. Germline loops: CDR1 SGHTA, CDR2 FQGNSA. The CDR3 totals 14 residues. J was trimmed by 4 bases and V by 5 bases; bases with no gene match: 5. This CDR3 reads CASSLGTTYNEQFF. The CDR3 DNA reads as TGTGCCAGCAGCCTTGGGACTACGTACAATGAGCAGTTCTTC.

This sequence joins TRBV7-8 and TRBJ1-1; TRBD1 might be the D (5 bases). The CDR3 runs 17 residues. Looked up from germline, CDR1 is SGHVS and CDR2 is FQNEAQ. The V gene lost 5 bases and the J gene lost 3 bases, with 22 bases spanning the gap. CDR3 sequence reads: CASSPSKILGGDTEAFF. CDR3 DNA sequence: TGTGCCAGCAGCCCCAGTAAAATCCTGGGGGGGGACACTGAAGCTTTCTTT.

The CDR3 DNA sequence: TGTGCCAGCAGCCCGACAGGACCGAACACCGGGGAGCTGTTTTTT. This sequence encodes CASSPTGPNTGELFF. The gene calls are TRBV9 and TRBJ2-2, with a tentative D call TRBD1 (6 bases). Germline V lookup: CDR1 SGDLS, CDR2 YYNGEE. Trimming took off 4 bases at V and 0 bases at J, with 10 bases between the two ends. This CDR3 has 15 amino acids.

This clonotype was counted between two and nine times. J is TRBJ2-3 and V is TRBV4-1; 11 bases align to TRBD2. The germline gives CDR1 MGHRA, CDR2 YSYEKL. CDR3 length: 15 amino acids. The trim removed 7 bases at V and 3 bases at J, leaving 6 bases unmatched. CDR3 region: CASTPGTSGTDTQYF. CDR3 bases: TGCGCCAGCACCCCCGGGACTAGCGGAACAGATACGCAGTATTTT.

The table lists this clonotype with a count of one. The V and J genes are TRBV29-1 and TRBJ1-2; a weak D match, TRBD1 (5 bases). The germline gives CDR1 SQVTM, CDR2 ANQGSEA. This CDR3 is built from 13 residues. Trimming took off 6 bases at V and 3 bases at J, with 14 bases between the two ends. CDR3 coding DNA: TGCAGCGTACAGGCCGCGCAAGACTATGGCTACACCTTC. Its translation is CSVQAAQDYGYTF. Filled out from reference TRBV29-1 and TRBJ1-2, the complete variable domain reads SAVISQKPSRDICQRGTSLTIQCQVDSQVTMMFWYRQQPGQSLTLIATANQGSEATYESGFVIDKFPISRPNLTFSTLTVSNMSPEDSSIYLCSVQAAQDYGYTFGSGTRLTVV.

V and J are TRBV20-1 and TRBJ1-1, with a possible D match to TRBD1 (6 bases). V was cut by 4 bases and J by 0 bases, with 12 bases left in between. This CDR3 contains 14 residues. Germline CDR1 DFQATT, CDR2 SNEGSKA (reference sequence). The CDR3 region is CSATPPGVNTEAFF. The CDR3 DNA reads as TGCAGTGCTACCCCCCCAGGGGTGAACACTGAAGCTTTCTTT.

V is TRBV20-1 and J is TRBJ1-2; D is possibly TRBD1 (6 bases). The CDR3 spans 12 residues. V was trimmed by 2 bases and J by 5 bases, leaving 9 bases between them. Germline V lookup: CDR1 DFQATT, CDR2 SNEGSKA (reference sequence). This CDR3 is CSARRGEYGYTF. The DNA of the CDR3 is TGCAGTGCTAGAAGGGGGGAATATGGCTACACCTTC.

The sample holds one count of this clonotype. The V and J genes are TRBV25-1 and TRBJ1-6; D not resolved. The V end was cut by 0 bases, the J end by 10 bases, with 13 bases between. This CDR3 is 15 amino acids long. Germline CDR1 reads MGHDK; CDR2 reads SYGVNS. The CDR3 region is CASSEYWSVDSPLHF. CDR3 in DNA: TGTGCCAGCAGTGAATACTGGTCAGTAGACTCACCCCTCCACTTT.

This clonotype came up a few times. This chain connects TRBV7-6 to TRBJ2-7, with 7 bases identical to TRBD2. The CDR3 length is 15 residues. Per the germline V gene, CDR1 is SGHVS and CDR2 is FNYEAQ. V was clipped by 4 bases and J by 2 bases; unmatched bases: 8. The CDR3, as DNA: TGTGCCAGCAGCTCCCCCCCCAGCGGGACCTACGAGCAGTACTTC. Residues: CASSSPPSGTYEQYF.

This CDR3 reads CASSPPGTGTDGELFF. The CDR3 DNA is TGTGCCAGCAGCCCTCCTGGGACAGGGACGGACGGGGAGCTGTTTTTT. The chain is built from TRBV7-9 and TRBJ2-2; 9 bases match TRBD1. The length of the CDR3 is 16 residues. After removal of 5 bases from V and 7 bases from J, the junction contained 11 bases not matched to a gene. Per germline, CDR1 SEHNR and CDR2 FQNEAQ (reference sequence).

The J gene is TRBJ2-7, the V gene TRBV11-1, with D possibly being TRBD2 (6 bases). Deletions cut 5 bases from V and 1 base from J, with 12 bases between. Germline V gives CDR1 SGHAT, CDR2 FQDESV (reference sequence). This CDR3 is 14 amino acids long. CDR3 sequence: CASSNTGTSYEQYF. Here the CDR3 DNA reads TGTGCCAGCAGCAACACCGGGACTTCCTACGAGCAGTACTTC.

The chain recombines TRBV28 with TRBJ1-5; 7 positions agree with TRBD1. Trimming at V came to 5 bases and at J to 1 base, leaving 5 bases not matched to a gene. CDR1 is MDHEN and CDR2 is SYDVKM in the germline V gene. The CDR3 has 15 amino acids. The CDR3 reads CASSDGTVSNQPQHF. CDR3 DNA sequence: TGTGCCAGCAGTGATGGGACAGTGAGCAATCAGCCCCAGCATTTT.

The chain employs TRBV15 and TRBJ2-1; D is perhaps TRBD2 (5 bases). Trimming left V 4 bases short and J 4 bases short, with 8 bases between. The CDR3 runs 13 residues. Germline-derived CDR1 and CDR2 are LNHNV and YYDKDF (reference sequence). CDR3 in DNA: TGTGCCACCAGCATTGGACTGTACAATGAGCAGTTCTTC. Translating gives CATSIGLYNEQFF.

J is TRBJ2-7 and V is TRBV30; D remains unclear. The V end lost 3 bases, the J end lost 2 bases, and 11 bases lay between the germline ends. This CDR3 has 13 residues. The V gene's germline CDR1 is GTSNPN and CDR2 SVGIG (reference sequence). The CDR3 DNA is TGTGCCTGGAGAAGGTTTGATACCTACGAGCAGTACTTC. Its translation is CAWRRFDTYEQYF.

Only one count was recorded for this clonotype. The CDR3 DNA reads TGTGCCAGCAGCTTAGATGCGGGCTCCTACAATGAGCAGTTCTTC. Residues: CASSLDAGSYNEQFF. V gene TRBV11-2 combines with J gene TRBJ2-1; a possible D gene is TRBD2 (5 bases). The V end lost 0 bases, the J end lost 0 bases, and 6 bases lay between the germline ends. This CDR3 spans 15 amino acids. Germline CDR1 is SGHAT and CDR2 is FQNNGV.

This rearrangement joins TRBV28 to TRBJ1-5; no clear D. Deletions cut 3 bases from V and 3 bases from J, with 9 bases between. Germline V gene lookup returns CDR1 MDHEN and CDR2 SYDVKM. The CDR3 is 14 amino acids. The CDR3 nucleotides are TGTGCCAGCAGTTTCTCTCATCTCAATCAGCCCCAGCATTTT. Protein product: CASSFSHLNQPQHF.

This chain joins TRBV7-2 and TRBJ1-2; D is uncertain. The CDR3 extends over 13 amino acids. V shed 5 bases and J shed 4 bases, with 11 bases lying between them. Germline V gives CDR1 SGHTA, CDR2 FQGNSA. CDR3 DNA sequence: TGTGCCAGCAGCCCAGCCCCCTCCTATGGCTACACCTTC. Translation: CASSPAPSYGYTF.

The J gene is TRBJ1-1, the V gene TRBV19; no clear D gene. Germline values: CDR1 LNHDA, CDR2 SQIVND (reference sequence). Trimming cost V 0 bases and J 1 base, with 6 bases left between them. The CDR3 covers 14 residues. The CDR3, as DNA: TGTGCCAGTAGTATAGACAATGAGAACACTGAAGCTTTCTTT. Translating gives CASSIDNENTEAFF.

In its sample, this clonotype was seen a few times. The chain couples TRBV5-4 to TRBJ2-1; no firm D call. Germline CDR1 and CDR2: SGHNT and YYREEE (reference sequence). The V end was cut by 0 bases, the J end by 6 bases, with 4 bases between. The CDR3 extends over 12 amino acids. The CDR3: CASSLAPNEQFF. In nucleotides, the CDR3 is TGTGCCAGCAGCTTGGCCCCCAATGAGCAGTTCTTC. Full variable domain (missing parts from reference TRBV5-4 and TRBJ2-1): ETGVTQSPTHLIKTRGQQVTLRCSSQSGHNTVSWYQQALGQGPQFIFQYYREEENGRGNFPPRFSGLQFPNYSSELNVNALELDDSALYLCASSLAPNEQFFGPGTRLTVL.

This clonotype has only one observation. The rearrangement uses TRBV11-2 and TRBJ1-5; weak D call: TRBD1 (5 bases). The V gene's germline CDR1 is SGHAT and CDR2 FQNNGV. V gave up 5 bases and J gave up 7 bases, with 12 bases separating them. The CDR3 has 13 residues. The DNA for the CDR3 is TGTGCCAGCAGCCAGGGTCGCGGGCAGCCCCAGCATTTT. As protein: CASSQGRGQPQHF.

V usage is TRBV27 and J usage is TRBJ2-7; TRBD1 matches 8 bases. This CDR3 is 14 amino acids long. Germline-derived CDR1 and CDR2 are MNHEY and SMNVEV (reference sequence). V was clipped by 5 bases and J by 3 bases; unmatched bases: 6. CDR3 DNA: TGTGCCAGCAGTCCCCCGGGACAGGTCTACGAGCAGTACTTC. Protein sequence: CASSPPGQVYEQYF.

CDR3 residues: CSVETSGQTYEQYF. CDR3 coding DNA: TGCAGCGTGGAAACTAGCGGGCAAACCTACGAGCAGTACTTC. This sequence joins TRBV29-1 and TRBJ2-7; 9 bases match TRBD2. The CDR3 length is 14 residues. The germline gives CDR1 SQVTM, CDR2 ANQGSEA. The trim removed 6 bases at V and 2 bases at J, leaving 8 bases unmatched.

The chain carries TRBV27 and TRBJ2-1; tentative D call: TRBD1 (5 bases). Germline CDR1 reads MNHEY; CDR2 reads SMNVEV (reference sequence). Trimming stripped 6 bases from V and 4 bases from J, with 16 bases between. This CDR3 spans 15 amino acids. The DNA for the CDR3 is TGTGCCAGCAGCAGCCCAGGGTTCTCATACAATGAGCAGTTCTTC. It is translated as CASSSPGFSYNEQFF.

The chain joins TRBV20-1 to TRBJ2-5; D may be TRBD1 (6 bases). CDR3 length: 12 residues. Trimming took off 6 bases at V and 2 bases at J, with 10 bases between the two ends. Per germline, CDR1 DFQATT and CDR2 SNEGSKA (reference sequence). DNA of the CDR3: TGCAGTGCCAGGGGATTTCAAGAGACCCAGTACTTC. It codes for CSARGFQETQYF.